This T cell receptor beta chain was captured in a study of post-analysis software for immune sequencing data. Study as a whole: Multiple sclerosis in the patients followed relapsing-remitting, secondary progressive and progressive-relapsing courses. General study results and limits: Patients showed TRBV5-6, TRBV5-1 and TRBV20-1 among four to six TRBV segments more frequent than in controls. Strong same-batch co-clustering of samples appeared with F measure clustering.

Unique molecular identifiers were present in the TCR beta cDNA libraries. TCRdb redid the calling of the PCR reads with MiXCR, one entry per CDR3 protein. The sample lists about 400,000 distinct CDR3 sequences, 30% to 45% occurring once. To note about this clonotype: Its antigen is unidentified.

CDR1 is WSHSY and CDR2 is SAAADI in the germline V gene. The CDR3 runs 13 residues. The germline V and J ends were trimmed by 6 bases and 3 bases, with 9 bases remaining between them. The source is a girl between 5 and 17 years old with multiple sclerosis. This sequence joins TRBV10-2 and TRBJ1-5, with a tentative D call TRBD1 (5 bases). The sequencing input was blood. The CDR3 DNA sequence: TGCGCCAGCAGGGGGGAGTTCAATCAGCCCCAGCATTTT. Its translation is CASRGEFNQPQHF.